These 25 T cell receptor beta chains share one sample of origin, sequenced in a study of shared clonotypes between healthy human individuals. The assay was immunoSEQ multiplex PCR, and TCRdb's table has in-frame clones only and misses some. Seen here are 2 million to 2.5 million clones, roughly 94% observed once, and the top ten hold 0.13%. The sample was naive CD4+ T cells sorted from blood. Subset indicated: CD45RA+ positively selected. Every receptor here comes from a man in his late teens or twenties in good health.

The chain combines TRBV27 with TRBJ2-3; D is unresolved. V was cut by 3 bases and J by 9 bases, with 13 bases left in between. CDR1 MNHEY and CDR2 SMNVEV come from the germline V gene (reference sequence). The CDR3 is 13 amino acids. CDR3: CASSLTHSGTQYF. The DNA for the CDR3 is TGTGCCAGCAGTTTGACCCATAGTGGAACGCAGTATTTT.

This clone was recorded only once. V is TRBV4-3 and J is TRBJ2-7; maybe TRBD2 (6 bases). The CDR3 spans 14 residues. Germline-derived CDR1 and CDR2 are LGHNA and YSLEER. V was clipped by 0 bases and J by 5 bases, with 11 bases between them. Here the CDR3 DNA reads TGCGCCAGCAGCCAAGAAGCGGGTACAAACGAGCAGTACTTC. It specifies CASSQEAGTNEQYF.

This clone was found once. The gene calls are TRBV5-1 and TRBJ2-5, with 7 nucleotides matching TRBD1. Per germline, CDR1 SGHRS and CDR2 YFSETQ. This CDR3 has 18 residues. Trimming cost V 0 bases and J 2 bases; bases outside gene matches: 13. The DNA for the CDR3 is TGCGCCAGCAGCTTGGGTCGGACAGGAGATAGATTACAAGAGACCCAGTACTTC. Its translation: CASSLGRTGDRLQETQYF.

As to this clone: Within the sample, other DNA sequences also encode this same CDR3. The rearrangement joins TRBV19 to TRBJ1-5, with 7 nucleotides matching TRBD1. The CDR3 is 15 amino acids. From germline, CDR1 is LNHDA and CDR2 SQIVND (reference sequence). The J segment lost 0 bases and the V segment lost 5 bases, leaving 4 bases of the junction unmatched. In DNA, the CDR3 is TGTGCCAGTAGTCGGACAGGAGATAGCAATCAGCCCCAGCATTTT. It is translated as CASSRTGDSNQPQHF.

This clone was picked up one time. Other DNA sequences in this specimen translate into the identical CDR3. The rearrangement links TRBV28 to TRBJ2-1; D remains unclear. CDR3 length: 12 amino acids. The V gene's germline CDR1 is MDHEN and CDR2 SYDVKM. Trimming removed 2 bases at V and 4 bases at J, with 3 bases between. The CDR3 reads CASSLRYNEQFF. For the CDR3, the DNA is TGTGCCAGCAGTTTAAGATACAATGAGCAGTTCTTC.

This chain connects TRBV6-1 to TRBJ1-1; TRBD1 matches 7 bases. Germline V lookup: CDR1 MNHNS, CDR2 SASEGT. With 6 bases clipped from V and 11 bases from J, the junction kept 18 bases outside the gene matches. This CDR3 is 15 amino acids long. CDR3 sequence: CASSPIFPDRAGAFF. Written as DNA, the CDR3 is TGTGCCAGCAGCCCGATCTTCCCAGACAGGGCGGGCGCTTTCTTT.

This clone was recorded only once. The V call is TRBV28, the J call TRBJ1-2, with D perhaps matching TRBD1 (6 bases). CDR3 length equals 12 residues. Germline assignment: CDR1 MDHEN and CDR2 SYDVKM. Trimming removed 5 bases from V and 6 bases from J, with 10 bases in between. CDR3 protein: CASSGGPNGYTF. DNA for the CDR3: TGTGCCAGCAGTGGGGGCCCGAATGGCTACACCTTC.

The chain has TRBV5-1 and TRBJ2-3; 8 bases are shared with TRBD2. J lost 6 bases, V lost 4 bases, and 13 bases had no gene match. The CDR3 runs 16 residues. Germline-derived CDR1 and CDR2 are SGHRS and YFSETQ. The CDR3 bases are TGCGCCAGCAGCCGCCGGGAGATAGCGGGACGGGATACGCAGTATTTT. This encodes CASSRREIAGRDTQYF.

The chain has TRBV18 and TRBJ1-2; unclear D gene. Looked up from germline, CDR1 is KGHSH and CDR2 is LQKENI. The CDR3 spans 13 residues. V was pared by 0 bases and J by 6 bases, with 8 bases between. This CDR3 reads CASSPPSGDGYTF. The CDR3 DNA follows: TGTGCCAGCTCACCACCATCGGGTGATGGCTACACCTTC.

The V gene is TRBV6-5, the J gene TRBJ1-5; D is undetermined. V lost 2 bases and J lost 7, with 9 bases in between. CDR1 MNHEY and CDR2 SVGAGI come from the germline V gene. The CDR3 runs 13 residues. CDR3 bases: TGTGCCAGCAGTTACAATGACAAACAGCCCCAGCATTTT. Translating it yields CASSYNDKQPQHF.

The chain employs TRBV27 and TRBJ1-6; D possibly corresponds to TRBD1 (6 bases). V was cut by 3 bases and J by 5 bases, with 14 bases left in between. Looked up from germline, CDR1 is MNHEY and CDR2 is SMNVEV (reference sequence). This CDR3 is built from 16 residues. The DNA for the CDR3 is TGTGCCAGCAGTTTCCGGGGGCGCCTTGATAATTCACCCCTCCACTTT. It encodes CASSFRGRLDNSPLHF.

The CDR3 is CASSPRPGTVNTEAFF. The CDR3 nucleotides are TGTGCCAGCAGTCCCCGGCCTGGGACGGTGAACACTGAAGCTTTCTTT. The chain carries TRBV27 and TRBJ1-1; a possible D gene is TRBD1 (5 bases). V lost 5 bases, J lost 0 bases, and 16 bases lay in between. CDR1 MNHEY and CDR2 SMNVEV come from the germline V gene (reference sequence). The CDR3 is made up of 16 amino acids.

The gene calls are TRBV6-6 and TRBJ2-7; D possibly matches TRBD1 or TRBD2 (6 bases each). Looked up from germline, CDR1 is MNHNY and CDR2 is SVGAGI (reference sequence). V dropped 4 bases and J dropped 3 bases, with 19 bases sitting between them. CDR3 length equals 16 residues. This chain's CDR3 is CASSSGNRDSVYEQYF. The CDR3 DNA reads TGTGCCAGCAGTTCCGGCAACAGGGACTCTGTCTACGAGCAGTACTTC.

This chain uses TRBV6-1 with TRBJ1-6; D is unclear. V dropped 8 bases and J dropped 10 bases, with 12 bases sitting between them. CDR3 length equals 12 residues. Germline CDR1 reads MNHNS; CDR2 reads SASEGT. As DNA, the CDR3 is TGTGCCAGCTTATCGGAGAAATCACCCCTCCACTTT. This codes for CASLSEKSPLHF.

This clone was recorded once. The J gene is TRBJ1-2, the V gene TRBV10-3; 10 bases are a match to TRBD1. CDR1 ENHRY and CDR2 SYGVKD come from the germline V gene. V shed 0 bases and J 7 bases; nucleotides not matched to a gene: 8. The CDR3 runs 16 residues. The CDR3 nucleotides read TGTGCCATCAGTGAGTCGGGACAGGGGATTCGCGCTGGCTACACCTTC. This sequence encodes CAISESGQGIRAGYTF.

This chain uses TRBV9 with TRBJ2-7, with 11 bases aligning to TRBD2. The CDR3 has 15 residues. Per the germline V gene, CDR1 is SGDLS and CDR2 is YYNGEE. The junction had 4 bases not matched to a gene; V was cut back by 3 bases and J by 2 bases. The CDR3 nucleotides read TGTGCCAGCAGCGCGGGACTAGCGGACCCCTACGAGCAGTACTTC. The encoded protein is CASSAGLADPYEQYF.

The chain carries TRBV30 and TRBJ1-2; D is ambiguous. Per germline, CDR1 GTSNPN and CDR2 SVGIG (reference sequence). Trimming shortened V by 0 bases and J by 8 bases, and 7 bases separated the two germline ends. The CDR3 covers 11 residues. CDR3 in DNA: TGTGCCTGGAGTGTGGTCAGCGGCTACACCTTC. It specifies CAWSVVSGYTF.

The V and J genes are TRBV19 and TRBJ1-1; no reliable D call. V lost 4 bases and J lost 10, with 10 bases in between. CDR1 LNHDA and CDR2 SQIVND come from the germline V gene (reference sequence). The CDR3 runs to 11 residues. CDR3 amino acids: CASSTGKGAFF. CDR3 sequence (DNA): TGTGCCAGTAGTACCGGGAAAGGAGCTTTCTTT.

The rearrangement uses TRBV7-2 and TRBJ2-1; 8 bases match TRBD2. This CDR3 is 16 amino acids long. Germline V lookup: CDR1 SGHTA, CDR2 FQGNSA. V shed 0 bases, J shed 4 bases, and the junction held 5 bases outside the gene matches. The CDR3 DNA is TGTGCCAGCAGCTTAGCGTATAGCGGGAAGTACAATGAGCAGTTCTTC. Translation: CASSLAYSGKYNEQFF.

The chain carries TRBV7-2 and TRBJ1-2, with D possibly being TRBD1 (6 bases). Trimming removed 2 bases at V and 1 base at J, with 17 bases between. Germline V gene sequence: CDR1 SGHTA, CDR2 FQGNSA. CDR3 size: 17 residues. CDR3 coding DNA: TGTGCCAGCAGCTTAAGACAGTTGCGACAGGATAACTATGGCTACACCTTC. Its protein is CASSLRQLRQDNYGYTF.

The rearrangement uses TRBV18 and TRBJ2-5; 11 bases align to TRBD2. The junction had 2 bases not matched to a gene; V was cut back by 0 bases and J by 2 bases. The CDR3 is 16 amino acids. The V gene's germline CDR1 is KGHSH and CDR2 LQKENI. In nucleotides, the CDR3 is TGTGCCAGCTCACCACCGGCTAGCGGGGGGCAAGAGACCCAGTACTTC. Translation gives CASSPPASGGQETQYF.

This chain links TRBV6-5 with TRBJ2-2; TRBD2 matches 7 bases. J lost 5 bases, V lost 2 bases, and 2 bases had no gene match. Germline loops: CDR1 MNHEY, CDR2 SVGAGI. The CDR3 extends over 14 amino acids. The CDR3 DNA sequence: TGTGCCAGCAGTTACGCGGGAGATACCGGGGAGCTGTTTTTT. Protein sequence: CASSYAGDTGELFF.

V is TRBV5-5 and J is TRBJ1-2; D call uncertain. The CDR3 totals 14 residues. Trimming shortened V by 0 bases and J by 0 bases, and 6 bases separated the two germline ends. From germline, CDR1 is SGHKS and CDR2 YYEKEE (reference sequence). In DNA form, the CDR3 reads TGTGCCAGCAGCTTGGATGGGGCTAACTATGGCTACACCTTC. It encodes CASSLDGANYGYTF.

The rearrangement joins TRBV6-6 to TRBJ1-4, with D maybe TRBD1 (5 bases). V shed 5 bases and J shed 4 bases, with 11 bases lying between them. This CDR3 comprises 14 residues. Germline V gene lookup returns CDR1 MNHNY and CDR2 SVGAGI (reference sequence). CDR3 protein: CASSPSGDNEKLFF. CDR3 bases: TGTGCCAGCAGTCCGTCGGGGGATAATGAAAAACTGTTTTTT.

The V gene is TRBV7-2, the J gene TRBJ1-2; no reliable D call. This CDR3 is built from 14 residues. Germline CDR1 and CDR2: SGHTA and FQGNSA. The germline V and J ends were trimmed by 2 bases and 2 bases, with 9 bases remaining between them. CDR3 bases: TGTGCCAGCAGCTTAAAACCAGCAAACTATGGCTACACCTTC. Translation gives CASSLKPANYGYTF.